This T cell receptor (beta chain) was profiled in a study of T cells after yellow fever vaccination. Study information: For low cell numbers, libraries were made with SMART-Seq v4 Ultra Low Input. Study-wide results and caveats: At around 96% for CD4 and roughly 87% for CD8, most primary-vaccination clones showed up again after the booster.

There are a few counts of this clonotype. Per germline, CDR1 MDHEN and CDR2 SYDVKM. This CDR3 is built from 11 residues. The V end was cut by 6 bases, the J end by 8 bases, with 7 bases between. TCR cDNA, made by 5'RACE template switching, carried an added universal primer site and UMIs. TCRdb re-derived calls from the 5' RACE reads in MiXCR, one entry per CDR3 protein. The table shows 75,000 to 100,000 distinct CDR3 sequences, with roughly 9% occurring only once. This receptor was obtained from a man aged 18 to 29 who received the YFV17D yellow fever vaccine. The chain links TRBV28 to TRBJ1-4; D unresolved. Sequencing used CD8+ T cells not binding an NS4B(214-222) dextramer, sorted from PBMCs, obtained around 14 days after the first yellow fever vaccination. The CDR3 coding sequence is TGTGCCAGCAGAGTTTCCGAAAAACTGTTTTTT. The encoded protein is CASRVSEKLFF.